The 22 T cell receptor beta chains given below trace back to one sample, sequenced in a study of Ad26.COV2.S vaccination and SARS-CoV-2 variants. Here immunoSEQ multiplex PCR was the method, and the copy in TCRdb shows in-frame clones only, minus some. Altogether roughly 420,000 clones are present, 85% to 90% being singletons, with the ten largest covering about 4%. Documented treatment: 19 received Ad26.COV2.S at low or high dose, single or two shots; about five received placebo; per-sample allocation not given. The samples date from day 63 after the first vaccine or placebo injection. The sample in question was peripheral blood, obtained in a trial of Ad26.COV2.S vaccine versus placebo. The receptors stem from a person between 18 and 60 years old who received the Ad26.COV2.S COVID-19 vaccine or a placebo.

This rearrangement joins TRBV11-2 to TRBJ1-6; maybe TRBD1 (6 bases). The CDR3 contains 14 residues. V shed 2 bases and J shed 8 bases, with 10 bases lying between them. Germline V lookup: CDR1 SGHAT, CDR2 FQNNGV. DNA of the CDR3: TGTGCCAGCAGCTTAAACAGGGTTGATTCACCCCTCCACTTT. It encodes CASSLNRVDSPLHF.

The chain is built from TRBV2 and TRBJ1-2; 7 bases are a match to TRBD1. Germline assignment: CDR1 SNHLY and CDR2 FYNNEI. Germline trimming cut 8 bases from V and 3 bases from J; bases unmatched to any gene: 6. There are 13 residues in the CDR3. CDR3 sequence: CASPTGADYGYTF. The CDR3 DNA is TGTGCCAGCCCCACAGGGGCTGACTATGGCTACACCTTC.

In nucleotides, the CDR3 is TGTGCCAGCAGGGCCGCCGGTGAGGCGAACTACGAGCAGTACTTC. Its translation: CASRAAGEANYEQYF. The J gene is TRBJ2-7, the V gene TRBV6-5, with no clear D. Trimming removed 6 bases at V and 3 bases at J, with 18 bases between. Germline CDR1 and CDR2: MNHEY and SVGAGI. The CDR3 loop spans 15 amino acids.

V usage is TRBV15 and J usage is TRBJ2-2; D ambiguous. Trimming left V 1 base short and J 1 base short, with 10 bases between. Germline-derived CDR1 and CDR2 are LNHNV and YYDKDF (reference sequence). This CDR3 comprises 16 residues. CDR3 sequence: CATSRGGGVNTGELFF. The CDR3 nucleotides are TGTGCCACCAGCAGAGGGGGTGGGGTGAACACCGGGGAGCTGTTTTTT.

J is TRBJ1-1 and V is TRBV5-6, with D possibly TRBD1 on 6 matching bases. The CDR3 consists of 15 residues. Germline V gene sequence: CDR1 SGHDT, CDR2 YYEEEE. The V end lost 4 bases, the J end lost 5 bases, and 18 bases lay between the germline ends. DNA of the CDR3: TGTGCCAGCAGCGCTGGTCCGGACAGTTGGACTGAAGCTTTCTTT. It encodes CASSAGPDSWTEAFF.

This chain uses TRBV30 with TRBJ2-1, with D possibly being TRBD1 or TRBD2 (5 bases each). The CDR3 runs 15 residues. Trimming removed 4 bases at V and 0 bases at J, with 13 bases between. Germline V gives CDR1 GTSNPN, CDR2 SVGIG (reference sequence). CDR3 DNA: TGTGCCTGGACCTTGGGGACCATCTCCTACAATGAGCAGTTCTTC. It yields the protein CAWTLGTISYNEQFF.

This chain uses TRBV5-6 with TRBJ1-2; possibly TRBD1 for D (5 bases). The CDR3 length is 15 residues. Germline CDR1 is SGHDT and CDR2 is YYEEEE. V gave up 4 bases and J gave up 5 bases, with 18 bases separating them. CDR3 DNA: TGTGCCAGCAGCCGATACCTGACAGATCATTATGGCTACACCTTC. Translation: CASSRYLTDHYGYTF.

CDR3 sequence (DNA): TGTGCCAGCAGTTACGGTGGGGGACTCACAGATACGCAGTATTTT. Its protein is CASSYGGGLTDTQYF. The chain recombines TRBV6-5 with TRBJ2-3; a weak D match, TRBD2 (6 bases). The V end was cut by 2 bases, the J end by 2 bases, with 11 bases between. This CDR3 contains 15 residues. Germline assignment: CDR1 MNHEY and CDR2 SVGAGI.

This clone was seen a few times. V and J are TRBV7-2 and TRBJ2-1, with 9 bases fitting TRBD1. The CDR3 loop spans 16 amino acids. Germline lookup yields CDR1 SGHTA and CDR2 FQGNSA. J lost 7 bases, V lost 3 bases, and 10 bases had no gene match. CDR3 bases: TGTGCCAGCAGCTTCGACCGGGACAGGGAGTGGAATGAGCAGTTCTTC. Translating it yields CASSFDRDREWNEQFF.

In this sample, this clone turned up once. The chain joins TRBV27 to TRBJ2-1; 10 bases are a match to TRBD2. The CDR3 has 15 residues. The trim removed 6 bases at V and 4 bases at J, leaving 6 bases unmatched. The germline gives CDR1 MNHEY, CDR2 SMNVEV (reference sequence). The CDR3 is CASSLVAGGYNEQFF. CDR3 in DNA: TGTGCCAGCAGCTTAGTAGCGGGGGGATACAATGAGCAGTTCTTC.

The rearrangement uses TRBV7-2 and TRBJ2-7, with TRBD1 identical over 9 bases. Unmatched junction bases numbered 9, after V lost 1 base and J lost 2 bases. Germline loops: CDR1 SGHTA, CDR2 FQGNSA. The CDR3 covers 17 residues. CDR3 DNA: TGTGCCAGCAGCTTAGGTGCCCCTTGGGACAGGGCCTACGAGCAGTACTTC. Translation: CASSLGAPWDRAYEQYF.

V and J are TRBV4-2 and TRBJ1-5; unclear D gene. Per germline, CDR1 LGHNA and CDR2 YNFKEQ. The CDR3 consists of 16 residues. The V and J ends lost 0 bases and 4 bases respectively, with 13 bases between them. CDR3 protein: CASSQEPMDGNQPQHF. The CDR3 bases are TGTGCCAGCAGCCAAGAACCGATGGATGGAAATCAGCCCCAGCATTTT.

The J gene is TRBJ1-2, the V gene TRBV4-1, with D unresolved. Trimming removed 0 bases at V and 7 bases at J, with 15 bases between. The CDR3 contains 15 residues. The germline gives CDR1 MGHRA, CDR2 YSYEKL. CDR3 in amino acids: CASSQELGLGFGYTF. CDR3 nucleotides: TGCGCCAGCAGCCAAGAATTAGGGTTAGGTTTTGGCTACACCTTC.

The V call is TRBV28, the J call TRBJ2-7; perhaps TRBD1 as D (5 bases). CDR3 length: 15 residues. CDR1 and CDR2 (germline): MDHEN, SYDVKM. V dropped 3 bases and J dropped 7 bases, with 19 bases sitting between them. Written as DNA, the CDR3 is TGTGCCAGCAGTTTGGGCCCTAATGGGGCCGGGGAGCAGTACTTC. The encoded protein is CASSLGPNGAGEQYF. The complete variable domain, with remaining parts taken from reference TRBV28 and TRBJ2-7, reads DVKVTQSSRYLVKRTGEKVFLECVQDMDHENMFWYRQDPGLGLRLIYFSYDVKMKEKGDIPEGYSVSREKKERFSLILESASTNQTSMYLCASSLGPNGAGEQYFGPGTRLTVT.

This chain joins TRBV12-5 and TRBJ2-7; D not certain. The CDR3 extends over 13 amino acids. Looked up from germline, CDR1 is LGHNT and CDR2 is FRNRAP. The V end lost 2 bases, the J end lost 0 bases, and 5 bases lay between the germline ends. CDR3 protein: CASGLPNSYEQYF. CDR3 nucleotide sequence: TGTGCTAGTGGTTTGCCCAACTCCTACGAGCAGTACTTC.

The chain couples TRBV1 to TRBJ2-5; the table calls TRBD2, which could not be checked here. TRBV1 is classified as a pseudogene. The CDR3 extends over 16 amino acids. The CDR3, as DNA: TGCACCAGCAGCCAAGGGGTTGGGGGGGCCGAGGAGACCCAGTACTTC. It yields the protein CTSSQGVGGAEETQYF.

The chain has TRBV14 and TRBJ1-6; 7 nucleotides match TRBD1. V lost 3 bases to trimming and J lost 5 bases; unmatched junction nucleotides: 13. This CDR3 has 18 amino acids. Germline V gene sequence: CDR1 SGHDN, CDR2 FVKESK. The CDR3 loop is CASSHRQGWGANNSPLHF. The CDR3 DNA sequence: TGTGCCAGCAGCCACCGACAGGGATGGGGGGCTAATAATTCACCCCTCCACTTT. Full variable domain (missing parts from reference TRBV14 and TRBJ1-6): EAGVTQFPSHSVIEKGQTVTLRCDPISGHDNLYWYRRVMGKEIKFLLHFVKESKQDESGMPNNRFLAERTGGTYSTLKVQPAELEDSGVYFCASSHRQGWGANNSPLHFGNGTRLTVT.

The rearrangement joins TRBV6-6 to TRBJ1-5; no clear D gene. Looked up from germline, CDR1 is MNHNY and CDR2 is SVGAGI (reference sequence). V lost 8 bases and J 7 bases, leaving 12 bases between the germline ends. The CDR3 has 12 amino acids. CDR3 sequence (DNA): TGTGCCAGCTCTAGGAAGGAGCAGCCCCAGCATTTT. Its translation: CASSRKEQPQHF.

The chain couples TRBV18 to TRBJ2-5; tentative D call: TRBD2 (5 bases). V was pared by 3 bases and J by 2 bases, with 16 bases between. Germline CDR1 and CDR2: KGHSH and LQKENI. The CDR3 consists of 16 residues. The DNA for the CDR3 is TGTGCCAGCTCACCTGAAAGCGGTGGGTTACAAGAGACCCAGTACTTC. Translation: CASSPESGGLQETQYF.

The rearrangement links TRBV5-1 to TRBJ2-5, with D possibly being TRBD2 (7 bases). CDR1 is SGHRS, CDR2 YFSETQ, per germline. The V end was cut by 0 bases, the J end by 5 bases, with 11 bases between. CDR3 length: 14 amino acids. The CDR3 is CASSLVGGDETQYF. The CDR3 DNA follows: TGCGCCAGCAGCTTGGTAGGGGGGGACGAGACCCAGTACTTC.

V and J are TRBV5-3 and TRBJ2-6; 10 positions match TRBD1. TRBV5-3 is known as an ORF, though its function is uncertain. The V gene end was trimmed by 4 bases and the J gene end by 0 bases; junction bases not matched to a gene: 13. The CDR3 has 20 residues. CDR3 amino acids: CARSPDTGQGVSSGANVLTF. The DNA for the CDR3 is TGTGCCAGAAGCCCTGATACTGGACAGGGGGTAAGCTCTGGGGCCAACGTCCTGACTTTC.

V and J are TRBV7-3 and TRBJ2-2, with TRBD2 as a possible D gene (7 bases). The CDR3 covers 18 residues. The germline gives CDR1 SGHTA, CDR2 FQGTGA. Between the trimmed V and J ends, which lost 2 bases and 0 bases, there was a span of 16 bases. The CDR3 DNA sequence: TGTGCCAGCAGCTTATCCGGGGGGCCCATCCCGAACACCGGGGAGCTGTTTTTT. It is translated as CASSLSGGPIPNTGELFF.